In this sample, the clone carrying this T cell receptor beta chain turned up a few times. The antigen remains undetermined. Each CDR3 protein gets one entry after TCRdb re-called the 5' RACE reads with MiXCR. The data show around 120,000 distinct CDR3 sequences, 15% to 20% seen once. The data were taken from a study of T-cell memory formation after mild COVID-19. Study background: Most TCR clusters belonged to a single donor. Study outcomes and limitations: Whether second-wave clones peaking at day 37 were SARS-CoV-2 specific went unconfirmed.

There are 16 residues in the CDR3. V was pared by 3 bases and J by 3 bases, with 11 bases of the junction left unmatched. Germline loops: CDR1 SGDLS, CDR2 YYNGEE. This rearrangement joins TRBV9 to TRBJ2-7; 8 positions agree with TRBD2. The TCR originated in an adult woman who had mild COVID-19 (a few samples of this study predate the infection). Cell type and time point are not known. The sequenced material came from PBMCs or a T cell subset sorted from them (not recorded which). This chain's CDR3 is CASSASPGRGDYEQYF. The CDR3 DNA sequence: TGTGCCAGCAGCGCCTCCCCAGGGCGGGGGGACTACGAGCAGTACTTC.